This TCR beta chain comes out of a study of blood T cell repertoires in COVID-19. Study-level information: Samples of COVID-19 (acute and convalescent) were obtained from the United States, Italy and Spain.

Original processing notes: Reference gene primer amplification gave estimated nucleated cell counts. The method was immunoSEQ multiplex PCR; TCRdb's version includes in-frame clones alone and lacks a portion of them. V, J and clone size reflect that table, while D and trimming were determined from the DNA. The data hold some 300,000 clones, with around 92% observed a single time. This CDR3 has 16 amino acids. Trimming shortened V by 0 bases and J by 4 bases, and 15 bases separated the two germline ends. Germline-derived CDR1 and CDR2 are MGHRA and YSYEKL. Clinical history reported by participants formed the basis on which cohorts were assigned. Exposed enrollees encountered a COVID-19 case at some point within 2 weeks before study entry.

The rearrangement joins TRBV4-1 to TRBJ1-2; tentatively, D is TRBD1 (5 bases). The receptor's source is a woman aged 50 to 65 who had been exposed to COVID-19. The source material was PBMCs or T cells enriched from blood (not recorded which). The CDR3 DNA reads TGCGCCAGCAGCCAAGATCCGCGGGGGTTCGGCTATGGCTACACCTTC. The encoded protein is CASSQDPRGFGYGYTF.